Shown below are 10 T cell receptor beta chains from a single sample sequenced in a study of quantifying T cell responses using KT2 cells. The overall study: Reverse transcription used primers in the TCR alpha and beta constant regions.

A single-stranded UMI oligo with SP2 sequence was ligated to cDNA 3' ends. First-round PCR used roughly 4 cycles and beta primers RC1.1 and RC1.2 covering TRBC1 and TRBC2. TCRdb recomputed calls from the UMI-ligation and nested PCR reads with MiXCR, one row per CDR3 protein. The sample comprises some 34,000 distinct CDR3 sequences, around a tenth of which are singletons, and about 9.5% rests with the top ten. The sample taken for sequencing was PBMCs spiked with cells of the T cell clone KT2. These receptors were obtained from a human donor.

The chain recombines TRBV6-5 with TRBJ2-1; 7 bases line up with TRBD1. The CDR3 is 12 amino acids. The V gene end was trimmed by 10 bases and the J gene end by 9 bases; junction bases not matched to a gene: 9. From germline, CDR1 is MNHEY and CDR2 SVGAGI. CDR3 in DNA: TGTGCCACCAACAACAGGGGTAGTGAGCAGTTCTTC. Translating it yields CATNNRGSEQFF.

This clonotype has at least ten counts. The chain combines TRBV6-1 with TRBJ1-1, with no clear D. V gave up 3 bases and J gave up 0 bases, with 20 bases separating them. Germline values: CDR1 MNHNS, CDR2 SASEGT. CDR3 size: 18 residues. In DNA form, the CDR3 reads TGTGCCAGCAGTGATAGGGCTACGGGCTCCGGGGTGAACACTGAAGCTTTCTTT. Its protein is CASSDRATGSGVNTEAFF.

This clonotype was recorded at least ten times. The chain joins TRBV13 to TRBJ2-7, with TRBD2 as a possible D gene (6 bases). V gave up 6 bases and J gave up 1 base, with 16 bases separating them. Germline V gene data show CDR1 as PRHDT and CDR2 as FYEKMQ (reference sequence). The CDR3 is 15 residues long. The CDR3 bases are TGTGCCAGCAGACGTGCCGGGACTTTGTCCTACGAGCAGTACTTC. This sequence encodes CASRRAGTLSYEQYF.

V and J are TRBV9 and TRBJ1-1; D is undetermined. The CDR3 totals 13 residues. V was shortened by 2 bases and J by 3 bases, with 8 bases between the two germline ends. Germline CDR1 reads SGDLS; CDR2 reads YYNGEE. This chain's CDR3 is CASSVSGYTEAFF. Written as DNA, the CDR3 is TGTGCCAGCAGCGTGTCAGGCTACACTGAAGCTTTCTTT.

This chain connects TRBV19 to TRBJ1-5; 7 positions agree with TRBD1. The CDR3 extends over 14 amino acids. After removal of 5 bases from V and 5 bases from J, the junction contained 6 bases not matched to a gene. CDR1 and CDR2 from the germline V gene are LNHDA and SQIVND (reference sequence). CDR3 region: CASSLDRSDQPQHF. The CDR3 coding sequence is TGTGCCAGTAGTCTGGACAGGTCTGATCAGCCCCAGCATTTT.

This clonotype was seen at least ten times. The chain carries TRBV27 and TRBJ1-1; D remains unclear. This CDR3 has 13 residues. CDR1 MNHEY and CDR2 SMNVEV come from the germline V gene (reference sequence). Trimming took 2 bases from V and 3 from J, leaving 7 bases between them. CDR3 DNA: TGTGCCAGCAGTTTAAGGGCCGACACTGAAGCTTTCTTT. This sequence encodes CASSLRADTEAFF.

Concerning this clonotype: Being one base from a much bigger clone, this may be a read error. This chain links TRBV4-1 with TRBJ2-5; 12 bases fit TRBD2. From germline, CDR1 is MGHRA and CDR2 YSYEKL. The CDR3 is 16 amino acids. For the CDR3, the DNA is TGCGCCAGCGGCCAAGGACTAGCGGGACCACAAGAGACCCAGTACTTC. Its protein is CASGQGLAGPQETQYF.

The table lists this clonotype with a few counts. The CDR3 sequence is CSAPIPGLANNEQFF. The CDR3 DNA reads as TGCAGTGCTCCGATCCCGGGACTAGCCAACAATGAGCAGTTCTTC. The chain combines TRBV20-1 with TRBJ2-1; 9 bases line up with TRBD2. The CDR3 contains 15 residues. CDR1 DFQATT and CDR2 SNEGSKA come from the germline V gene (reference sequence). V shed 5 bases and J 5 bases; nucleotides not matched to a gene: 10.

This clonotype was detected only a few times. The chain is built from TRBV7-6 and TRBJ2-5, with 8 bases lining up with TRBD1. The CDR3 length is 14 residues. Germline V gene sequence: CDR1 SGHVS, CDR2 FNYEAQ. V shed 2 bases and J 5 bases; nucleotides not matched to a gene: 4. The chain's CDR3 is CASSLSGGYETQYF. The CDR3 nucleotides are TGTGCCAGCAGCTTATCAGGGGGCTATGAGACCCAGTACTTC.

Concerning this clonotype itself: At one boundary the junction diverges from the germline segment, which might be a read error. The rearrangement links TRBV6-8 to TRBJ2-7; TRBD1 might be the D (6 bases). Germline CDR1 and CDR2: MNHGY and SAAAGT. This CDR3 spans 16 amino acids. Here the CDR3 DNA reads TGTGCCAGCAGCGGGGACCCAGGGGTAGTCTCCCACGAGCAGTACTTC. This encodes CASSGDPGVVSHEQYF.